This TCR beta chain came from a study of cytomegalovirus exposure and HLA in healthy donors. Study overall: A preliminary data release comprised approximately 85 million unique TCRs obtained from HLA-typed donors. Study-level results: Earlier analysis found most TCR beta V segments productive about 87% or about 30% of the time. In vitro testing confirmed three CMV-associated chains as specific for CMV antigens.

The PCR was carried out with 60 Vbeta primers and 13 Jbeta primers. Produced via immunoSEQ multiplex PCR; TCRdb's table is partial and in-frame only. The repertoire includes around 230,000 clones, 60% to 80% of them detected once, and about 2% sits in the top ten. Despite likely unrecorded immune exposures, the donors were nominally healthy at the time of sampling. With regard to this clone: Its antigen is not known.

Looked up from germline, CDR1 is MDHEN and CDR2 is SYDVKM. This CDR3 comprises 15 residues. Trimming took 8 bases from V and 1 from J, leaving 17 bases between them. The chain links TRBV28 to TRBJ1-1; possibly TRBD1 for D (5 bases). What was sequenced was PBMCs. The receptor was derived from a male donor in good health and CMV-seronegative. As DNA, the CDR3 is TGTGCCAGCGGTTCCCGAGACAGACCGAACACTGAAGCTTTCTTT. Protein sequence: CASGSRDRPNTEAFF.